This record concerns one T cell receptor beta chain sequence. Its specific antigen is unknown. No much larger clone exists at a distance of one base, and base qualities are not known. Library preparation used the immunoSEQ multiplex PCR assay. Per the authors' processing: A statistical classification framework was built to diagnose cytomegalovirus status from the catalog of TCR beta chain sequences. The immuneACCESS repertoire file appears here via TCRdb, limited to in-frame rearrangements. These files lack a portion of the clones; in checked studies, under half of the deficit traces to unresolved V genes, and the cause of the others is not known. The D gene and trimming were derived from the DNA, and the V and J assignments and clone size from that table. The sample data list about 260,000 clones, and roughly 88% of these were observed just once. The ten largest clones take up approximately 3% of the sample.

This entry comes from a study of cytomegalovirus exposure and HLA in healthy donors (dated by TCRdb to about 2017). About the investigation overall: According to a later analysis, one platform produced both the roughly 120 validation repertoires and the 700 or so repertoires of the first cohort. The study was designed to test whether signatures of past pathogen exposure could be identified by cataloging public T cell receptors. A separate validation cohort of approximately 120 different subjects was used in addition to the 666-subject first cohort. To predict cytomegalovirus infection status, the study combined high-throughput TCR immunosequencing, statistical association of individual TCRs with disease status, and machine learning. Broader findings and caveats from the paper: The study gave a list of some 150 TCR beta chains associated with cytomegalovirus. All 120 or so repertoires were used to score co-occurrence in the validation cohort in a later analysis, because that analysis had no HLA typing for the cohort. Most TCR sequences were seen in very few donors, while some public TCRs were found in many individuals. According to the authors, the approach could potentially be generalized to other disease states and immunological phenotypes. A later analysis found that TCRs clustered in the first cohort also tended to co-occur in the 110 or so validation repertoires, with more than 90% of cluster scores above 0. Cytomegalovirus status was reported to be diagnosed by the classifier with high specificity and sensitivity in both the original and validation cohorts. A few of the identified cytomegalovirus-associated TCR beta chains were confirmed in vitro to be specific for cytomegalovirus antigens.

The donors belonged to the validation cohort of 120 subjects, which was separate from the approximately 700-subject first cohort. The germline V end is reduced by 7 bases and the J end by 1 base; junction bases left unmatched: 4. As encoded in the germline V gene, CDR1 is SQVTM while CDR2 is ANQGSEA. The CDR3, from cysteine to phenylalanine, totals 13 residues. CDR3 DNA only is kept here, 39 bases in frame from base 1. The source of this sequence is a woman aged 25 to 39 in good health and CMV-seronegative. Sequenced sample: PBMCs. The chain uses TRBV29-1 and TRBJ2-1; 7 central bases correspond to TRBD1. The CDR3 reads as follows: CSASGQSYNEQFF. The sequence in DNA is TGCAGCGCATCGGGACAGTCCTACAATGAGCAGTTCTTC.